Sequencing of this T cell receptor beta chain was carried out in a study of blood T cell repertoires in COVID-19. Unmatched junction bases numbered 10, after V lost 6 bases and J lost 7 bases. The CDR3 is 15 residues long. CDR1 is MNHEY and CDR2 is SVGAGI in the germline V gene. Authors' methods: It was from reference gene primer amplification that nucleated cell counts were estimated. TCRdb's copy holds only in-frame clones and misses some; the assay was immunoSEQ multiplex PCR. V, J and clone size were drawn from that table, and D and trimming were deduced from the DNA. The table records 130,000 or so clones, about 86% of them present only once.

Input material: PBMCs or T cells enriched from blood (not recorded which). The sequence came from a man aged 40-55 years with acute COVID-19. V usage is TRBV6-5 and J usage is TRBJ1-3; TRBD1 matches 9 bases. The CDR3 spells CASRNSDRGRNTIYF. The CDR3 nucleotides read TGTGCCAGCAGGAACTCGGACAGGGGCCGCAACACCATATATTTT.